Here is one T cell receptor (beta chain) with its context. The antigen is not known. The CDR3 is 15 residues long. CDR1 SGHRS and CDR2 YFSETQ come from the germline V gene. With 4 bases clipped from V and 7 bases from J, the junction kept 7 bases outside the gene matches. The protocol was immunoSEQ multiplex PCR, while the TCRdb copy is restricted to in-frame clones and leaves out a portion. The sample contains approximately 25,000 clones, more than 75% of which appear only once. These data are taken from a study of T cells in narcolepsy. Study outcomes and limitations: Autoreactive clone sequences were missing from some blood memory CD4+ repertoires.

The sequence derives from a human donor with narcolepsy. The chain employs TRBV5-1 and TRBJ2-1; 11 bases line up with TRBD2. Sequenced material: CD45RA- memory CD4+ T cells from PBMCs. DNA for the CDR3: TGCGCCAGCAGCCCCCGGCTAGCGGGGGGTAATGAGCAGTTCTTC. The encoded protein is CASSPRLAGGNEQFF.